These 6 T cell receptor beta chains originate from one sample sequenced in a study of identical twins. A single record per CDR3 protein comes from TCRdb applying MiXCR to the 5' RACE reads. Of hundreds of thousands of distinct CDR3 sequences detected, around an eighth appear once; the ten largest clones hold around 1.6%. The same data also contributed to another study, on yellow fever vaccine responses in identical twins.

Sequencing used PBMCs. The receptors were gathered from a woman aged 18-29 years in good health.

The CDR3 DNA sequence: TGTGCCAGCAGGGAGATGGGGGTCTCGAATGAAAAACTGTTTTTT. This sequence encodes CASREMGVSNEKLFF. The chain links TRBV2 to TRBJ1-4, with D maybe TRBD1 (5 bases). V lost 6 bases to trimming and J lost 5 bases, with 16 bases between them. The CDR3 extends over 15 amino acids. From germline, CDR1 is SNHLY and CDR2 FYNNEI.

In this sample, this clonotype turned up many times. V gene TRBV20-1 combines with J gene TRBJ1-2; no clear D gene. The CDR3 length is 13 residues. V shed 6 bases and J shed 2 bases, with 13 bases lying between them. Looked up from germline, CDR1 is DFQATT and CDR2 is SNEGSKA (reference sequence). This CDR3 reads CSAPAESNYGYTF. The CDR3 region has the DNA TGCAGTGCCCCGGCGGAATCAAACTATGGCTACACCTTC.

Only a few counts were recorded for this clonotype. V is TRBV10-3 and J is TRBJ2-1; 7 positions agree with TRBD2. The germline V gene has CDR1 ENHRY and CDR2 SYGVKD. The V segment lost 6 bases and the J segment 0 bases; nucleotides outside the gene matches: 8. The CDR3 has 16 residues. The CDR3: CAISDLAGGSYNEQFF. CDR3 DNA: TGTGCCATCAGCGACTTAGCGGGCGGCTCCTACAATGAGCAGTTCTTC.

The rearrangement joins TRBV7-9 to TRBJ1-5; D is ambiguous. The CDR3 runs 13 residues. V lost 2 bases and J 4 bases, leaving 6 bases between the germline ends. CDR1 SEHNR and CDR2 FQNEAQ come from the germline V gene (reference sequence). The CDR3 nucleotides read TGTGCCAGCAGCTTAAAACAGAATCAGCCCCAGCATTTT. This gives the protein CASSLKQNQPQHF.

The chain is built from TRBV13 and TRBJ2-1; 13 nucleotides match TRBD2. The junction had 9 bases not matched to a gene; V was cut back by 2 bases and J by 8 bases. Germline V lookup: CDR1 PRHDT, CDR2 FYEKMQ (reference sequence). The CDR3 is made up of 17 amino acids. The CDR3 is CASSLYGTSGNRDEQFF. The CDR3 bases are TGTGCCAGCAGCTTATACGGGACTAGCGGGAATAGGGATGAGCAGTTCTTC.

This clonotype was picked up one time. The chain employs TRBV24-1 and TRBJ2-1; 9 nucleotides line up with TRBD2. The V gene end was trimmed by 4 bases and the J gene end by 0 bases; junction bases not matched to a gene: 6. The CDR3 has 17 amino acids. The germline V gene has CDR1 KGHDR and CDR2 SFDVKD. This chain's CDR3 is CATSDFLAGSSYNEQFF. The CDR3, as DNA: TGTGCCACCAGTGACTTCCTAGCGGGAAGCTCCTACAATGAGCAGTTCTTC.